Detailed here is one T cell receptor beta chain. These data originate in a study of blood T cell repertoires in COVID-19. Original data processing: Quantification of nucleated cells was approximated via reference gene primer amplification. Libraries were prepared by immunoSEQ multiplex PCR; TCRdb keeps only in-frame clonotypes and omits some of them. V and J calls and clone size are those listed in that table; D and trimming were worked out from the DNA. The sample lists around 46,000 clones; about 88% were seen once. Ages ranged from roughly 18 to 95 years, with residence in 24 US areas. The CDR3 loop spans 18 amino acids. Trimming at V came to 5 bases and at J to 0 bases, leaving 12 bases not matched to a gene. The germline gives CDR1 LNHDA, CDR2 SQIVND (reference sequence).

The sequenced sample was PBMCs or T cells enriched from blood (not recorded which). The genes are TRBV19 and TRBJ1-4, with 7 nucleotides matching TRBD1. This receptor was taken from a woman aged 50 to 60 who had recovered from COVID-19. This chain's CDR3 is CASSSHRDSPATNEKLFF. The CDR3 DNA sequence: TGTGCCAGTAGTTCACACCGGGACAGCCCTGCAACTAATGAAAAACTGTTTTTT.